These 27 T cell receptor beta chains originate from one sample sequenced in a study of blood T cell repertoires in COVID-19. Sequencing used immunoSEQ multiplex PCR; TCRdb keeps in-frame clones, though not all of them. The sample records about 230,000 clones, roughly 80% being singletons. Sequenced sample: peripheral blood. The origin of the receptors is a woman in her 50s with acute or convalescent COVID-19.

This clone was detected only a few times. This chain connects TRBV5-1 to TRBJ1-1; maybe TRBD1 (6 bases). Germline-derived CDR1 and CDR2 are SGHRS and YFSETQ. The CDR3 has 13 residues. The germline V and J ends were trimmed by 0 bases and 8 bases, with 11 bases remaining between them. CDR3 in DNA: TGCGCCAGCAGCTTGGGTGACAGGCAGGAAGCTTTCTTT. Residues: CASSLGDRQEAFF.

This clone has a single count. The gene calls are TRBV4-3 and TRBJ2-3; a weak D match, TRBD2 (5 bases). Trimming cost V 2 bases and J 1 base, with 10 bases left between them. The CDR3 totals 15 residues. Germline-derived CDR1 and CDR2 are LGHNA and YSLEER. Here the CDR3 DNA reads TGCGCCAGCAGCCAACTTACTAGTCGCACAGATACGCAGTATTTT. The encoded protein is CASSQLTSRTDTQYF.

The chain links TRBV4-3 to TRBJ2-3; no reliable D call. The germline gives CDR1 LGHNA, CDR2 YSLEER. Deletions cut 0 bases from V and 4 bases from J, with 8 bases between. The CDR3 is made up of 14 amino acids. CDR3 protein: CASSQDRTADTQYF. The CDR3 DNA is TGCGCCAGCAGCCAAGATCGTACAGCAGATACGCAGTATTTT.

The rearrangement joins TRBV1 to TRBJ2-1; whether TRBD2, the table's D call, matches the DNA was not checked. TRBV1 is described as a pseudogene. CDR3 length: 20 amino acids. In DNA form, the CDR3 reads TGCACCAGCAGCCAAGCTCGAACTAGCGGGAGTAGGGCCCCCTACAATGAGCAGTTCTTC. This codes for CTSSQARTSGSRAPYNEQFF.

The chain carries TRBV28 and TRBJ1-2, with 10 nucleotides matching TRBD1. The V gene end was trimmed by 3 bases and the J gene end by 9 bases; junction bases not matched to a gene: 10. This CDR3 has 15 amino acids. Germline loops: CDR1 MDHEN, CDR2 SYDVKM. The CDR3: CASSFPSGTGASYTF. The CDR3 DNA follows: TGTGCCAGCAGTTTCCCCTCCGGGACAGGGGCCAGCTACACCTTC.

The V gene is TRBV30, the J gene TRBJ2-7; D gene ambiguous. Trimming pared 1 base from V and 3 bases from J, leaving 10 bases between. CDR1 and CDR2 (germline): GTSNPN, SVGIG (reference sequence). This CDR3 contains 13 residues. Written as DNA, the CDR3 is TGTGCCTGGAGTGACTTTTCTGGCTACGAGCAGTACTTC. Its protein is CAWSDFSGYEQYF.

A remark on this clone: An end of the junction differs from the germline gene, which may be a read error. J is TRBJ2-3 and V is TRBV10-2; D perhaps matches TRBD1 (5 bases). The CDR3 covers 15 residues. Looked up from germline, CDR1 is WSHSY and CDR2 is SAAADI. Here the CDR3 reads CASRESTVYTDTQYF. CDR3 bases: TGCGCCAGCAGAGAGTCGACAGTATACACAGATACGCAGTATTTT.

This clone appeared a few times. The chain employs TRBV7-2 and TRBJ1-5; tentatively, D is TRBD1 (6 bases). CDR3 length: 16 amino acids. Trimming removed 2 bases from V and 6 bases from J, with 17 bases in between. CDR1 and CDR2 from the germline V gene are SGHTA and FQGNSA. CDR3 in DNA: TGTGCCAGCAGCTTAACGGGAGGGACACTTGTTCAGCCCCAGCATTTT. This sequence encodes CASSLTGGTLVQPQHF.

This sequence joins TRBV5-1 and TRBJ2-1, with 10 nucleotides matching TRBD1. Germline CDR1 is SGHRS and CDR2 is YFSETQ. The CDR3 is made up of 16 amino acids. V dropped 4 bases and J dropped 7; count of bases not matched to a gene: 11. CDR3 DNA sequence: TGCGCCAGCAGCGAAGGGGAGGGACAGGGGAAGAATGAGCAGTTCTTC. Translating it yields CASSEGEGQGKNEQFF.

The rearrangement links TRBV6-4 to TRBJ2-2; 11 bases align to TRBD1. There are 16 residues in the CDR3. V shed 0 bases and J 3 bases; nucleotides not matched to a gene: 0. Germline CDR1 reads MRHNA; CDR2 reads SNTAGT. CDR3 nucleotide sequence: TGTGCCAGCAGTGACTCGGGACAGGGGGACACCGGGGAGCTGTTTTTT. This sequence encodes CASSDSGQGDTGELFF.

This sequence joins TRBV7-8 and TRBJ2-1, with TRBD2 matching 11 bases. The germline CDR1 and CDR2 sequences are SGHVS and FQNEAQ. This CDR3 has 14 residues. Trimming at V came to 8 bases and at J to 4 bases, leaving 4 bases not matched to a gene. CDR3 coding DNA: TGTGCCAGCGGACTAGCGGGTGGGTACAATGAGCAGTTCTTC. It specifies CASGLAGGYNEQFF.

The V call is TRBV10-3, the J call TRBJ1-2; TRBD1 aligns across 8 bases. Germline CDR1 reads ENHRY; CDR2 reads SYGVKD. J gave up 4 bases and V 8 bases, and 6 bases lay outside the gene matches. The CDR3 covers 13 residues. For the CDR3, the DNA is TGTGCCATCCGCGGACAGGGAGGCTATGGCTACACCTTC. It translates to CAIRGQGGYGYTF.

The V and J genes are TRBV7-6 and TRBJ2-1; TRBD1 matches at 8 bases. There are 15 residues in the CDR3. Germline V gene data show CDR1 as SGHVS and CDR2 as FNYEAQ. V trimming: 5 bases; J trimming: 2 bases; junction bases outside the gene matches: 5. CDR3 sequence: CASSLQGQAYNEQFF. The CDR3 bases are TGTGCCAGCAGCCTTCAGGGACAGGCCTACAATGAGCAGTTCTTC.

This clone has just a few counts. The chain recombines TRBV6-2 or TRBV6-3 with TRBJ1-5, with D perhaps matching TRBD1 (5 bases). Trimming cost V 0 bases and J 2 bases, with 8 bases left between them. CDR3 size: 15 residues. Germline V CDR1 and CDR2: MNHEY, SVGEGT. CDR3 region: CASSYSIGGNQPQHF. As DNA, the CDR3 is TGTGCCAGCAGTTACTCGATAGGGGGCAATCAGCCCCAGCATTTT.

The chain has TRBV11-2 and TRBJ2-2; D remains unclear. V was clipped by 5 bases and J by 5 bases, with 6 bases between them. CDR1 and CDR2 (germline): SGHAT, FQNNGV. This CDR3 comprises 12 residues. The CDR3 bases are TGTGCCAGCAGCCTTAGAACCGGGGAGCTGTTTTTT. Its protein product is CASSLRTGELFF.

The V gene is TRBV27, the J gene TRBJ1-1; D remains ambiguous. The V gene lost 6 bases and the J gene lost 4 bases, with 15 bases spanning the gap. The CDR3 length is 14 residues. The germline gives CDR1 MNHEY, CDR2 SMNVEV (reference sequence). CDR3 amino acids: CASRWEGRPTEAFF. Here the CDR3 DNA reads TGTGCCAGCAGGTGGGAGGGAAGGCCCACTGAAGCTTTCTTT.

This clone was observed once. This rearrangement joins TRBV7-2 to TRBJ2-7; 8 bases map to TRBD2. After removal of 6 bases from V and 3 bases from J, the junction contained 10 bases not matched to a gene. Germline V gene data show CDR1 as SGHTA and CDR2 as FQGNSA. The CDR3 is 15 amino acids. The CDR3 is CASRGTGTSFYEQYF. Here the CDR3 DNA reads TGTGCCAGCAGAGGGACCGGGACTAGTTTCTACGAGCAGTACTTC. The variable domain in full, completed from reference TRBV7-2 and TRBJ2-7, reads GAGVSQSPSNKVTEKGKDVELRCDPISGHTALYWYRQSLGQGLEFLIYFQGNSAPDKSGLPSDRFSAERTGGSVSTLTIQRTQQEDSAVYLCASRGTGTSFYEQYFGPGTRLTVT.

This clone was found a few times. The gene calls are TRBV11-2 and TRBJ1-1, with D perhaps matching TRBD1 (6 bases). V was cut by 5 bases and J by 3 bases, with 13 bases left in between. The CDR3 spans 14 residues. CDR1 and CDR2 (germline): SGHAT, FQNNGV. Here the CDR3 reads CASSLQGADTEAFF. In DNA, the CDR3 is TGTGCCAGCAGCCTACAGGGAGCGGACACTGAAGCTTTCTTT. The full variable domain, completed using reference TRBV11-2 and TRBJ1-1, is EAGVAQSPRYKIIEKRQSVAFWCNPISGHATLYWYQQILGQGPKLLIQFQNNGVVDDSQLPKDRFSAERLKGVDSTLKIQPAKLEDSAVYLCASSLQGADTEAFFGQGTRLTVV.

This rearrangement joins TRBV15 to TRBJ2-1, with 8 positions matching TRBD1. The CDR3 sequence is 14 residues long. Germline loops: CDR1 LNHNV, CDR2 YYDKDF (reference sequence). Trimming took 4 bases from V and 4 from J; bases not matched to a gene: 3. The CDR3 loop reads CATSTRTGYNEQFF. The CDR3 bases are TGTGCCACCAGCACAAGGACAGGGTACAATGAGCAGTTCTTC.

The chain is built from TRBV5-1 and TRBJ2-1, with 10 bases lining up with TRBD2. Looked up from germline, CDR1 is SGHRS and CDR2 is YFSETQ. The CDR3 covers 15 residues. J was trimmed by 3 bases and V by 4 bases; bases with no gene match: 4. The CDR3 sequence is CASSPTSGFYNEQFF. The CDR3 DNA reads TGCGCCAGCAGCCCGACTAGCGGGTTCTACAATGAGCAGTTCTTC.

CDR3: CASRQGIHEQYF. CDR3 DNA: TGTGCCAGTAGACAGGGGATCCACGAGCAGTACTTC. The rearrangement joins TRBV19 to TRBJ2-7; 7 bases fit TRBD1. This CDR3 has 12 amino acids. The germline CDR1 and CDR2 sequences are LNHDA and SQIVND (reference sequence). V lost 6 bases and J lost 5; bases outside the gene matches: 4.

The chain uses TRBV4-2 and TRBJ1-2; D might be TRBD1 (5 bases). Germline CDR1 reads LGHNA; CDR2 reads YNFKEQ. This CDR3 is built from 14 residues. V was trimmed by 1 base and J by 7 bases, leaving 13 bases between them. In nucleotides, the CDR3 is TGTGCCAGCAGCCAAGCTACGGGCCAGGGTGGCTACACCTTC. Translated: CASSQATGQGGYTF.

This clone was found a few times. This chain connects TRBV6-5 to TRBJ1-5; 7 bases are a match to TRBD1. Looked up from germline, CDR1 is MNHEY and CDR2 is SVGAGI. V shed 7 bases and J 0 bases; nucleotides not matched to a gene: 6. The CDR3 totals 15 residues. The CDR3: CASITGVNSNQPQHF. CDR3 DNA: TGTGCCAGCATAACAGGGGTAAATAGCAATCAGCCCCAGCATTTT.

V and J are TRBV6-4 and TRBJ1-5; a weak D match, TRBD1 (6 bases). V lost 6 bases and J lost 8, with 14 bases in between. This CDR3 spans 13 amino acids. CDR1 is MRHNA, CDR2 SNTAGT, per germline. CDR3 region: CASRQGPREPQHF. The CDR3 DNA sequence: TGTGCCAGCAGACAGGGCCCCCGGGAGCCCCAGCATTTT.

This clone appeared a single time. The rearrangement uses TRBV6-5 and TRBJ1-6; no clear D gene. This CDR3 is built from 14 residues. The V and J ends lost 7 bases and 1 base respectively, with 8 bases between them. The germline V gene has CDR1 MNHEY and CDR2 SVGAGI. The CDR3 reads CASTEQSYNSPLHF. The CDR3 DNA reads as TGTGCCAGCACCGAACAGTCCTATAATTCACCCCTCCACTTT.

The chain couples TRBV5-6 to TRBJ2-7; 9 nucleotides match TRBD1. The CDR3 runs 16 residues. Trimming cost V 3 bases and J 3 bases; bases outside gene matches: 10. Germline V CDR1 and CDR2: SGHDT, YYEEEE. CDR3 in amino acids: CASSSPGQGKNYEQYF. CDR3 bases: TGTGCCAGCAGCTCCCCGGGACAGGGAAAAAACTACGAGCAGTACTTC.

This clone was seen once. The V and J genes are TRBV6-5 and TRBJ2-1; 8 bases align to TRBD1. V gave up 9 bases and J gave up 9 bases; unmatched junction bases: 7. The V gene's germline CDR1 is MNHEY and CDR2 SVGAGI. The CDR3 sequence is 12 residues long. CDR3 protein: CASWRQGSEQFF. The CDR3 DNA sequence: TGTGCCAGTTGGAGACAGGGGTCTGAGCAGTTCTTC.